Following are 5 T cell receptor beta chains from one sample sequenced in a study of shared clonotypes between healthy human individuals. Sequencing was performed with immunoSEQ multiplex PCR; in TCRdb, only in-frame clones are kept and a portion is missing. The sample consists of over a million clones, about 98% of them appearing once. The sequencing input was naive CD4+ T cells sorted from blood. Subset of the sample: CD45RA+ positively selected. The receptors were sampled from a man aged 25-40 years in good health.

The rearrangement links TRBV23-1 to TRBJ1-4; D gene unclear. TRBV23-1 falls under the ORF class, with uncertain function. Trimming took 4 bases from V and 8 from J, leaving 8 bases between them. The CDR3 runs to 12 residues. This chain's CDR3 is CASSPKGEKLFF. DNA for the CDR3: TGCGCCAGCAGTCCAAAGGGAGAAAAACTGTTTTTT.

V is TRBV28 and J is TRBJ2-6, with D possibly matching TRBD2 (6 bases). The germline V and J ends were trimmed by 3 bases and 1 base, with 10 bases remaining between them. The CDR3 length is 16 residues. Germline V gene sequence: CDR1 MDHEN, CDR2 SYDVKM. CDR3 residues: CASSFTGVSGANVLTF. In DNA, the CDR3 is TGTGCCAGCAGTTTCACGGGGGTATCTGGGGCCAACGTCCTGACTTTC.

This chain connects TRBV28 to TRBJ2-7; D tentatively reads TRBD1 or TRBD2 (5 bases each). CDR1 and CDR2 from the germline V gene are MDHEN and SYDVKM. Trimming took 4 bases from V and 0 from J, leaving 19 bases between them. CDR3 size: 17 residues. The CDR3 nucleotides are TGTGCCAGCAGTTCATTCCTCGGCCGGGGCGTCTCCTACGAGCAGTACTTC. Translating it yields CASSSFLGRGVSYEQYF. The complete variable domain, with remaining parts taken from reference TRBV28 and TRBJ2-7, reads DVKVTQSSRYLVKRTGEKVFLECVQDMDHENMFWYRQDPGLGLRLIYFSYDVKMKEKGDIPEGYSVSREKKERFSLILESASTNQTSMYLCASSSFLGRGVSYEQYFGPGTRLTVT.

The chain recombines TRBV28 with TRBJ1-2; D uncertain. The CDR3 has 13 amino acids. V lost 2 bases and J 2 bases, leaving 6 bases between the germline ends. Germline lookup yields CDR1 MDHEN and CDR2 SYDVKM. This CDR3 is CASSLRRNYGYTF. The CDR3 coding sequence is TGTGCCAGCAGTTTAAGGAGAAACTATGGCTACACCTTC.

The chain joins TRBV7-2 to TRBJ1-1, with a tentative D call TRBD1 (6 bases). The CDR3 runs 13 residues. Trimming stripped 5 bases from V and 8 bases from J, with 15 bases between. CDR1 SGHTA and CDR2 FQGNSA come from the germline V gene. The CDR3 DNA reads TGTGCCAGCAGCCCTACGGCGGACAGAGAAGCTTTCTTT. It yields the protein CASSPTADREAFF.